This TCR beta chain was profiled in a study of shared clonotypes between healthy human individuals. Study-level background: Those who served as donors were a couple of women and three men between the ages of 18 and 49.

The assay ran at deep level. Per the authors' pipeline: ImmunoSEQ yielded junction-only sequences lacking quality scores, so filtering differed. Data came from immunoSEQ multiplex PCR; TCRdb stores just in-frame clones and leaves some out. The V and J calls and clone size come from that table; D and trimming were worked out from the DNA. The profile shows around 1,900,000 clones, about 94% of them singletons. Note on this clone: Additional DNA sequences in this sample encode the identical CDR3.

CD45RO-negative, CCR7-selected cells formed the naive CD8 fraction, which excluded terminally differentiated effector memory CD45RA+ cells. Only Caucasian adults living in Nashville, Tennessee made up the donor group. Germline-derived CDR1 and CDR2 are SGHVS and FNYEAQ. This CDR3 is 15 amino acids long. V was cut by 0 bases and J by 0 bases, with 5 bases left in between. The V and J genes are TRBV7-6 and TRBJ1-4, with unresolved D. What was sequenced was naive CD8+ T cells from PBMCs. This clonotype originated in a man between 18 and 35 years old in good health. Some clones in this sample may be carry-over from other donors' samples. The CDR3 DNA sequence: TGTGCCAGCAGCTTAGCCCTTGCAACTAATGAAAAACTGTTTTTT. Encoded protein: CASSLALATNEKLFF.